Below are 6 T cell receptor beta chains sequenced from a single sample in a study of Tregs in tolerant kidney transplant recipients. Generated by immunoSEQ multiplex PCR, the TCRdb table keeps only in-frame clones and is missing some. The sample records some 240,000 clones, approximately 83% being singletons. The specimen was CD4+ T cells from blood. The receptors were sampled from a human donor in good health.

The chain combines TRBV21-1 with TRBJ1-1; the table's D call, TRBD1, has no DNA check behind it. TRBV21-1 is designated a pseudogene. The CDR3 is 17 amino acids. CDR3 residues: CASSKEWDRGGDTEAFF. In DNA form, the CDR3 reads TGTGCCAGCAGCAAAGAATGGGACAGGGGAGGAGACACTGAAGCTTTCTTT.

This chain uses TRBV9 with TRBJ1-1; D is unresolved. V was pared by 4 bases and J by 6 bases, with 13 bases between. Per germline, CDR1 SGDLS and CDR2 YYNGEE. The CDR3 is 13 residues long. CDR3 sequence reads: CASSSGSGSEAFF. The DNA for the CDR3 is TGTGCCAGCAGCTCCGGGTCCGGGTCTGAAGCTTTCTTT.

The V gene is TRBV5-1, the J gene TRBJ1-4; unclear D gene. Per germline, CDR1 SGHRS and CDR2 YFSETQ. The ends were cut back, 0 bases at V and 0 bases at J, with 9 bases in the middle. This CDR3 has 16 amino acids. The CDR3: CASSLDGTSTNEKLFF. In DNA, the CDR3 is TGCGCCAGCAGCTTGGATGGAACTTCAACTAATGAAAAACTGTTTTTT.

The CDR3 coding sequence is TGCAGTACCACTCCAGGAGATACGCAGTATTTT. This sequence encodes CSTTPGDTQYF. This sequence joins TRBV20-1 and TRBJ2-3; D call uncertain. Germline CDR1 reads DFQATT; CDR2 reads SNEGSKA (reference sequence). The CDR3 consists of 11 residues. V lost 8 bases to trimming and J lost 5 bases, with 11 bases between them.

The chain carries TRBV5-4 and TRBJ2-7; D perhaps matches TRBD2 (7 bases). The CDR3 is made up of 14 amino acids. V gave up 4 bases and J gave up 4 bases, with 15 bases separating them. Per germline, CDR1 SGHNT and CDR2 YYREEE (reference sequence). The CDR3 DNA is TGTGCCAGCAGCCCCGGTGGGGGGGCTTACGAGCAGTACTTC. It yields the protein CASSPGGGAYEQYF. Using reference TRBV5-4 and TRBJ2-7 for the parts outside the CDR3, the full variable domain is ETGVTQSPTHLIKTRGQQVTLRCSSQSGHNTVSWYQQALGQGPQFIFQYYREEENGRGNFPPRFSGLQFPNYSSELNVNALELDDSALYLCASSPGGGAYEQYFGPGTRLTVT.

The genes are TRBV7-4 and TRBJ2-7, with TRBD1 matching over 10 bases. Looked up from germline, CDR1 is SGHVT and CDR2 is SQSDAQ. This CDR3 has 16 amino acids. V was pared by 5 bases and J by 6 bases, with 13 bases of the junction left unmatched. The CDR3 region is CASSNGTGDVNCEQYF. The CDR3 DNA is TGTGCCAGCAGCAACGGGACAGGGGATGTCAATTGCGAGCAGTACTTC.